Below, 14 T cell receptor beta chains from the same sample are listed, as sequenced in a study of blood T cell repertoires in COVID-19. The repertoire was sequenced with immunoSEQ multiplex PCR; TCRdb's copy has only in-frame clones and lacks some. The data hold 30,000 or so clones, with roughly nine tenths observed a single time. Sequences were obtained from peripheral blood. These receptors originate from a man aged 80 or over with acute or convalescent COVID-19.

V gene TRBV11-2 combines with J gene TRBJ1-1; D remains unclear. CDR1 SGHAT and CDR2 FQNNGV come from the germline V gene. CDR3 length: 14 residues. Trimming pared 0 bases from V and 0 bases from J, leaving 5 bases between. Here the CDR3 DNA reads TGTGCCAGCAGCTTAGAGGCGGTGAACACTGAAGCTTTCTTT. This encodes CASSLEAVNTEAFF.

The genes are TRBV24-1 and TRBJ2-3; 7 bases line up with TRBD2. The V segment lost 4 bases and the J segment 0 bases; nucleotides outside the gene matches: 6. CDR1 is KGHDR and CDR2 is SFDVKD in the germline V gene. The CDR3 has 16 residues. The CDR3 coding sequence is TGTGCCACCAGTGAACCAAAAGCGGGGAGCACAGATACGCAGTATTTT. Amino acid sequence: CATSEPKAGSTDTQYF.

The chain carries TRBV5-1 and TRBJ2-7, with 8 nucleotides matching TRBD2. Per germline, CDR1 SGHRS and CDR2 YFSETQ. CDR3 length equals 15 residues. Trimming cost V 2 bases and J 0 bases; bases outside gene matches: 4. The DNA of the CDR3 is TGCGCCAGCAGCTTCGGGACTAGGCTCTCCTACGAGCAGTACTTC. This codes for CASSFGTRLSYEQYF.

The chain has TRBV6-1 and TRBJ1-6; unclear D gene. V lost 2 bases to trimming and J lost 0 bases, with 14 bases between them. The CDR3 runs 18 residues. In germline, CDR1 is MNHNS, CDR2 SASEGT. The CDR3 is CASSELAAGSSYNSPLHF. In nucleotides, the CDR3 is TGTGCCAGCAGTGAATTAGCAGCTGGGAGCTCCTATAATTCACCCCTCCACTTT.

The CDR3 loop reads CASSSGDRVDNVAFF. In DNA form, the CDR3 reads TGCGCCAGCAGCTCGGGAGACAGGGTTGATAATGTAGCTTTCTTT. This chain links TRBV5-1 with TRBJ1-1; 7 nucleotides match TRBD1. CDR3 length: 15 residues. Losses at the gene ends were 3 bases for V and 10 bases for J; bases not matched to a gene: 15. Germline V gives CDR1 SGHRS, CDR2 YFSETQ.

The J gene is TRBJ1-5, the V gene TRBV29-1; a possible D gene is TRBD1 (6 bases). CDR1 and CDR2 from the germline V gene are SQVTM and ANQGSEA. V was cut by 8 bases and J by 0 bases, with 26 bases left in between. The CDR3 has 18 amino acids. In DNA form, the CDR3 reads TGCAGCCCCTATCAACAGGGCTTGAGTCATCATAGCAATCAGCCCCAGCATTTT. Translating it yields CSPYQQGLSHHSNQPQHF.

This chain links TRBV19 with TRBJ1-2; 7 bases line up with TRBD1. V lost 5 bases and J lost 2; bases outside the gene matches: 5. This CDR3 contains 14 residues. Germline V gene sequence: CDR1 LNHDA, CDR2 SQIVND (reference sequence). Here the CDR3 reads CASSRPGGNYGYTF. The CDR3 bases are TGTGCCAGTAGTCGCCCAGGGGGGAACTATGGCTACACCTTC.

The CDR3: CSVGWGLAPLNYGYTF. The DNA for the CDR3 is TGCAGCGTTGGATGGGGGCTTGCCCCCCTTAACTATGGCTACACCTTC. The rearrangement uses TRBV29-1 and TRBJ1-2, with D possibly being TRBD1 (6 bases). The CDR3 covers 16 residues. Germline lookup yields CDR1 SQVTM and CDR2 ANQGSEA. V lost 4 bases and J 1 base, leaving 19 bases between the germline ends.

The rearrangement uses TRBV19 and TRBJ1-5; 8 bases match TRBD1. Germline V gives CDR1 LNHDA, CDR2 SQIVND (reference sequence). The V gene end was trimmed by 4 bases and the J gene end by 0 bases; junction bases not matched to a gene: 8. The CDR3 runs to 17 residues. The CDR3 sequence: CASSSPTGGYSNQPQHF. The CDR3 DNA reads as TGTGCCAGTAGTAGCCCTACAGGGGGATATAGCAATCAGCCCCAGCATTTT.

The chain uses TRBV5-1 and TRBJ2-5, with 9 bases lining up with TRBD2. This CDR3 region has 15 residues. Unmatched junction bases numbered 5, after V lost 4 bases and J lost 1 base. Germline V gives CDR1 SGHRS, CDR2 YFSETQ. The CDR3: CASSPGTSLQETQYF. In DNA form, the CDR3 reads TGCGCCAGCAGCCCTGGGACTAGCCTCCAAGAGACCCAGTACTTC.

V is TRBV20-1 and J is TRBJ1-1; D uncertain. Trimming removed 4 bases from V and 6 bases from J, with 9 bases in between. Germline V CDR1 and CDR2: DFQATT, SNEGSKA (reference sequence). The CDR3 has 11 amino acids. CDR3 amino acids: CSAIPGAEAFF. In DNA form, the CDR3 reads TGCAGTGCTATACCGGGAGCTGAAGCTTTCTTT.

The chain employs TRBV2 and TRBJ1-2, with TRBD1 as a possible D gene (6 bases). Trimming left V 7 bases short and J 4 bases short, with 22 bases between. The germline CDR1 and CDR2 sequences are SNHLY and FYNNEI. This CDR3 is 16 amino acids long. As DNA, the CDR3 is TGTGCCAGCACTCCGGCGACAGTAGGGGGGGCCTATGGCTACACCTTC. Translated, it gives CASTPATVGGAYGYTF.

CDR3: CASTYLLGTGGKETQYF. DNA of the CDR3: TGTGCCAGCACCTATTTGCTAGGGACAGGGGGAAAAGAGACCCAGTACTTC. The V and J genes are TRBV5-8 and TRBJ2-5, with 11 nucleotides matching TRBD1. CDR1 is SGHTS and CDR2 is YDEGEE in the germline V gene. The CDR3 has 17 amino acids. After removal of 6 bases from V and 3 bases from J, the junction contained 13 bases not matched to a gene.

V is TRBV12-3 or TRBV12-4 and J is TRBJ1-2, with D hard to call. CDR3 length: 13 amino acids. Trimming cost V 0 bases and J 8 bases, with 10 bases left between them. DNA of the CDR3: TGTGCCAGCAGTTTAGCACGGGGATCCGGCTACACCTTC. Its protein product is CASSLARGSGYTF.